The 9 T cell receptor beta chains below come from one sample, sequenced in a study of blood T cell repertoires in COVID-19 (TCRdb year 2020). Library creation used the immunoSEQ multiplex PCR assay. TCRdb's version of the immuneACCESS table is confined to in-frame rearrangements and falls short of the full clone set. An unresolved V gene accounts for under half of the shortfall where checked; the remainder is of unknown origin. This sample comprises fewer than 200,000 clones, under 90% of them detected only once. 12% of the sample comes from the top ten. Sequenced input: PBMCs or T cells enriched from blood (not recorded which). Receptor source: a man aged 50 to 60 who had recovered from COVID-19.

This chain uses TRBV3-1 (or the pseudogene TRBV3-2) with TRBJ2-3, with 8 bases matching TRBD2. The length of the CDR3 is 14 residues. The germline gives CDR1 LGHDT, CDR2 YNNKEL (reference sequence). V lost 1 base, J lost 10 bases, and 7 bases stayed unmatched. The CDR3 nucleotides are TGTGCCAGCAGCCAAGGAGCGGGGGCCCAAGCGCAGTATTTT. Protein: CASSQGAGAQAQYF.

The chain has TRBV5-4 and TRBJ1-6; maybe TRBD1 (5 bases). V was pared by 0 bases and J by 5 bases, with 9 bases between. The V gene's germline CDR1 is SGHNT and CDR2 YYREEE (reference sequence). The CDR3 has 15 amino acids. The CDR3 DNA sequence: TGTGCCAGCAGCTTGGGGACACTTGATAATTCACCCCTCCACTTT. This translates into CASSLGTLDNSPLHF.

The chain employs TRBV5-1 and TRBJ2-5; 7 nucleotides align to TRBD2. Trimming took 4 bases from V and 3 from J; bases not matched to a gene: 6. Per germline, CDR1 SGHRS and CDR2 YFSETQ. The CDR3 runs to 14 residues. The CDR3 DNA reads TGCGCCAGCAGCCGCTCGAGCGGGGAAGAGACCCAGTACTTC. Amino acids: CASSRSSGEETQYF.

On this clone itself: The same CDR3 is also encoded by other DNA sequences in this sample. The chain joins TRBV7-3 to TRBJ2-5; maybe TRBD2 (6 bases). Trimming took 5 bases from V and 1 from J, leaving 8 bases between them. Germline CDR1 is SGHTA and CDR2 is FQGTGA. The CDR3 totals 13 residues. The CDR3 sequence: CASSPGLQETQYF. CDR3 bases: TGTGCCAGCAGCCCGGGACTCCAAGAGACCCAGTACTTC.

The V call is TRBV7-9, the J call TRBJ1-4; no firm D call. This CDR3 contains 13 residues. From germline, CDR1 is SEHNR and CDR2 FQNEAQ (reference sequence). V lost 0 bases and J 13 bases, leaving 12 bases between the germline ends. Here the CDR3 reads CASSLAHRHGLFF. The CDR3 nucleotides are TGTGCCAGCAGCTTAGCCCATAGACACGGACTGTTTTTT.

The chain recombines TRBV6-6 with TRBJ1-3; D not resolved. Germline-derived CDR1 and CDR2 are MNHNY and SVGAGI (reference sequence). The CDR3 runs 15 residues. V was cut by 6 bases and J by 0 bases, with 12 bases left in between. The CDR3 protein is CASSEPGSSGNTIYF. The CDR3 coding sequence is TGTGCCAGCAGCGAACCGGGATCCTCTGGAAACACCATATATTTT.

CDR3 residues: CASSKEKPNGFSTGDNQPQHF. CDR3 sequence (DNA): TGTGCCAGCAGCAAAGAGAAACCAAATGGATTCTCGACTGGAGACAATCAGCCCCAGCATTTT. The chain has TRBV21-1 and TRBJ1-5. TRBV21-1 is a pseudogene locus. CDR3 length: 21 residues.

This chain uses TRBV29-1 with TRBJ1-2, with TRBD1 identical over 9 bases. The CDR3 has 12 amino acids. Germline loops: CDR1 SQVTM, CDR2 ANQGSEA. V gave up 4 bases and J gave up 8 bases; unmatched junction bases: 5. The CDR3 protein is CSVGDRAMGYTF. In DNA form, the CDR3 reads TGCAGCGTTGGGGACAGGGCAATGGGCTACACCTTC.

The CDR3 here is CASSSPLAGAQYF. The CDR3, as DNA: TGCGCCAGCAGCTCCCCATTGGCGGGGGCCCAGTACTTC. This chain joins TRBV4-1 and TRBJ2-5, with 7 bases aligning to TRBD2. The ends lost 5 bases at V and 9 bases at J; junction bases unmatched: 9. From germline, CDR1 is MGHRA and CDR2 YSYEKL. CDR3 length: 13 residues.